The 31 T cell receptor beta chains given below trace back to one sample, sequenced in a study of blood T cell repertoires in COVID-19. Clones were sequenced by immunoSEQ multiplex PCR, and TCRdb holds only the in-frame ones, with some missing. The table records roughly 120,000 clones, approximately 80% of them present only once. The sequencing input was peripheral blood. The receptors derive from a woman between 40 and 50 years old with acute or convalescent COVID-19.

This clone has just a few counts. The V call is TRBV4-1, the J call TRBJ1-2, with D possibly matching TRBD1 (5 bases). From germline, CDR1 is MGHRA and CDR2 YSYEKL. The length of the CDR3 is 17 residues. The ends were cut back, 1 base at V and 8 bases at J, with 23 bases in the middle. CDR3 DNA sequence: TGCGCCAGCAGCCAAGTGGGTGAAAGCCTGGTGAGGACAGGCTACACCTTC. Translated, it gives CASSQVGESLVRTGYTF.

The chain recombines TRBV11-2 with TRBJ2-7; 11 bases align to TRBD1. The CDR3 has 14 amino acids. The V gene end was trimmed by 5 bases and the J gene end by 9 bases; junction bases not matched to a gene: 9. The germline V gene has CDR1 SGHAT and CDR2 FQNNGV. In DNA, the CDR3 is TGTGCCAGCAGCCCGGGGACAGGGGGTTGGTCGCAGTACTTC. Translating it yields CASSPGTGGWSQYF.

The rearrangement joins TRBV7-3 to TRBJ2-2; 11 nucleotides align to TRBD1. Germline-derived CDR1 and CDR2 are SGHTA and FQGTGA. This CDR3 region has 16 residues. Trimming cost V 2 bases and J 7 bases; bases outside gene matches: 6. The CDR3 sequence is CASSLPGQGAIGELFF. Written as DNA, the CDR3 is TGTGCCAGCAGCTTACCCGGACAGGGGGCGATCGGGGAGCTGTTTTTT.

The V and J genes are TRBV2 and TRBJ1-1; 8 bases align to TRBD1. In germline, CDR1 is SNHLY, CDR2 FYNNEI. V lost 8 bases and J lost 1; bases outside the gene matches: 9. CDR3 length: 15 amino acids. The CDR3 nucleotides read TGTGCCAGCCAACAGGGGGGACAGAAGAACACTGAAGCTTTCTTT. It yields the protein CASQQGGQKNTEAFF.

The chain has TRBV5-1 and TRBJ2-1, with D perhaps TRBD2 (6 bases). The CDR3 is 14 amino acids. Trimming removed 0 bases from V and 4 bases from J, with 8 bases in between. Germline CDR1 SGHRS, CDR2 YFSETQ. The CDR3 sequence: CASSLEAGYNEQFF. The CDR3, as DNA: TGCGCCAGCAGCTTGGAGGCGGGGTACAATGAGCAGTTCTTC. The whole variable domain, filled in from reference TRBV5-1 and TRBJ2-1, reads KAGVTQTPRYLIKTRGQQVTLSCSPISGHRSVSWYQQTPGQGLQFLFEYFSETQRNKGNFPGRFSGRQFSNSRSEMNVSTLELGDSALYLCASSLEAGYNEQFFGPGTRLTVL.

The chain is built from TRBV3-1 (or the pseudogene TRBV3-2) and TRBJ1-6; 11 bases agree with TRBD1. V lost 1 base and J lost 9; bases outside the gene matches: 2. Germline values: CDR1 LGHDT, CDR2 YNNKEL (reference sequence). The CDR3 loop spans 15 amino acids. CDR3 DNA: TGTGCCAGCAGCCAAGGGACAGGGGGCAGTTCACCCCTCCACTTT. Protein product: CASSQGTGGSSPLHF.

The chain recombines TRBV5-1 with TRBJ2-4, with D maybe TRBD1 (6 bases). CDR3 length: 12 amino acids. Germline loops: CDR1 SGHRS, CDR2 YFSETQ. Trimming took off 4 bases at V and 6 bases at J, with 8 bases between the two ends. CDR3 residues: CASSPQGNIQYF. Written as DNA, the CDR3 is TGCGCCAGCAGCCCACAGGGAAACATTCAGTACTTC.

This chain uses TRBV29-1 with TRBJ1-2; TRBD1 matches at 7 bases. The CDR3 spans 12 residues. V shed 5 bases and J 4 bases; nucleotides not matched to a gene: 4. CDR1 and CDR2 (germline): SQVTM, ANQGSEA. CDR3: CSVWDSPYGYTF. The CDR3 DNA reads TGCAGCGTTTGGGACAGCCCCTATGGCTACACCTTC.

The CDR3 DNA reads as TGCGCCAGCAGCTCCCAGCGGGGCACTCAAGAGACCCAGTACTTC. Translation gives CASSSQRGTQETQYF. This chain uses TRBV5-1 with TRBJ2-5; 7 positions match TRBD2. Germline CDR1 reads SGHRS; CDR2 reads YFSETQ. Germline trimming cut 3 bases from V and 2 bases from J; bases unmatched to any gene: 7. The CDR3 runs to 15 residues.

This chain joins TRBV5-1 and TRBJ2-5; D remains ambiguous. Trimming stripped 4 bases from V and 2 bases from J, with 12 bases between. CDR3 length equals 14 residues. Per germline, CDR1 SGHRS and CDR2 YFSETQ. CDR3 sequence: CASSPTGHQETQYF. The CDR3 nucleotides are TGCGCCAGCAGCCCAACGGGTCATCAAGAGACCCAGTACTTC.

J is TRBJ1-2 and V is TRBV6-5; D is ambiguous. Trimming cost V 11 bases and J 4 bases, with 17 bases left between them. There are 13 residues in the CDR3. Germline V gives CDR1 MNHEY, CDR2 SVGAGI. CDR3 sequence (DNA): TGTGCCGCCGGTCTAGCAGTCTTCTATGGCTACACCTTC. Amino acid sequence: CAAGLAVFYGYTF.

The genes are TRBV3-1 (or the pseudogene TRBV3-2) and TRBJ1-2; D gene unclear. Germline-derived CDR1 and CDR2 are LGHDT and YNNKEL (reference sequence). This CDR3 is built from 12 residues. The V gene lost 3 bases and the J gene lost 4 bases, with 6 bases spanning the gap. The DNA for the CDR3 is TGTGCCAGCAGCCAGGCGGCCTATGGCTACACCTTC. Protein sequence: CASSQAAYGYTF.

The CDR3 region is CASSPNQGVEGYTF. CDR3 sequence (DNA): TGTGCCAGCTCACCAAATCAGGGGGTAGAGGGCTACACCTTC. V and J are TRBV18 and TRBJ1-2, with TRBD1 matching over 7 bases. The J segment lost 8 bases and the V segment lost 2 bases, leaving 8 bases of the junction unmatched. CDR1 is KGHSH and CDR2 is LQKENI in the germline V gene. The CDR3 spans 14 residues. Together with reference TRBV18 and TRBJ1-2, the CDR3 gives the full variable domain: NAGVMQNPRHLVRRRGQEARLRCSPMKGHSHVYWYRQLPEEGLKFMVYLQKENIIDESGMPKERFSAEFPKEGPSILRIQQVVRGDSAAYFCASSPNQGVEGYTFGSGTRLTVV.

The rearrangement joins TRBV4-3 to TRBJ1-3, with D unresolved. The CDR3 has 17 residues. In germline, CDR1 is LGHNA, CDR2 YSLEER. V was pared by 1 base and J by 0 bases, with 13 bases between. This CDR3 reads CASSQGRSGSSGNTIYF. CDR3 coding DNA: TGCGCCAGCAGCCAAGGTCGTTCGGGAAGCTCTGGAAACACCATATATTTT.

This sequence joins TRBV9 and TRBJ2-1, with D maybe TRBD2 (5 bases). The CDR3 has 16 amino acids. The germline gives CDR1 SGDLS, CDR2 YYNGEE. Trimming left V 0 bases short and J 5 bases short, with 15 bases between. The CDR3 region is CASSVASRSPDNEQFF. CDR3 in DNA: TGTGCCAGCAGCGTAGCTAGCAGGAGCCCTGACAATGAGCAGTTCTTC.

The sample holds one count of this clone. The rearrangement uses TRBV6-6 and TRBJ1-2, with no clear D. The CDR3 consists of 12 residues. With 2 bases removed from V and 3 bases from J, the gap between germline ends came to 4 bases. Germline CDR1 is MNHNY and CDR2 is SVGAGI (reference sequence). Here the CDR3 reads CASSYRDYGYTF. The CDR3 DNA is TGTGCCAGCAGTTACCGGGACTATGGCTACACCTTC.

J is TRBJ1-5 and V is TRBV18, with a possible D match to TRBD1 (5 bases). From germline, CDR1 is KGHSH and CDR2 LQKENI. Trimming took off 3 bases at V and 3 bases at J, with 9 bases between the two ends. The CDR3 loop spans 14 amino acids. The CDR3 DNA follows: TGTGCCAGCTCACCTCAACAGGACAATCAGCCCCAGCATTTT. As protein: CASSPQQDNQPQHF.

This clone is a singleton in its sample. The chain links TRBV25-1 to TRBJ1-2, with TRBD1 matching over 8 bases. The CDR3 has 16 residues. The V and J ends lost 5 bases and 4 bases, in that order; junction bases with no gene match: 12. CDR1 is MGHDK and CDR2 is SYGVNS in the germline V gene. CDR3 amino acids: CASSLEGQGVLYGYTF. The CDR3, as DNA: TGTGCCAGCAGTCTTGAAGGACAGGGTGTCCTCTATGGCTACACCTTC.

The chain is built from TRBV28 and TRBJ1-5, with 8 bases aligning to TRBD1. From germline, CDR1 is MDHEN and CDR2 SYDVKM. The CDR3 is made up of 15 amino acids. J lost 5 bases, V lost 2 bases, and 5 bases had no gene match. CDR3 bases: TGTGCCAGCAGTTTACAGGGGGCCGAGTATCAGCCCCAGCATTTT. Translated, it gives CASSLQGAEYQPQHF.

The V call is TRBV9, the J call TRBJ1-3; D perhaps matches TRBD1 (6 bases). The germline CDR1 and CDR2 sequences are SGDLS and YYNGEE. CDR3 length: 16 amino acids. Trimming removed 0 bases from V and 0 bases from J, with 10 bases in between. CDR3 sequence reads: CASSVVGQFSGNTIYF. CDR3 nucleotides: TGTGCCAGCAGCGTAGTTGGACAGTTCTCTGGAAACACCATATATTTT.

The J gene is TRBJ1-1, the V gene TRBV4-3; no definite D call. Trimming removed 0 bases at V and 5 bases at J, with 13 bases between. CDR1 is LGHNA and CDR2 is YSLEER in the germline V gene. The CDR3 spans 15 residues. The CDR3 DNA follows: TGCGCCAGCAGCCAAGAGACGGGTTGGAGGACTGAAGCTTTCTTT. It is translated as CASSQETGWRTEAFF.

This chain uses TRBV9 with TRBJ1-3; unclear D gene. From germline, CDR1 is SGDLS and CDR2 YYNGEE. The CDR3 length is 14 residues. V lost 6 bases and J lost 4, with 14 bases in between. The CDR3 here is CASTRSTGGNTIYF. The CDR3 nucleotides read TGTGCCAGCACCCGATCAACGGGAGGAAACACCATATATTTT.

V gene TRBV4-1 combines with J gene TRBJ1-5; D is perhaps TRBD1 (6 bases). V was pared by 5 bases and J by 7 bases, with 12 bases between. Germline V gives CDR1 MGHRA, CDR2 YSYEKL. The CDR3 loop spans 13 amino acids. CDR3 region: CASSTQGSQPQHF. The CDR3 DNA sequence: TGCGCCAGCAGCACCCAGGGGAGCCAGCCCCAGCATTTT.

The chain joins TRBV27 to TRBJ2-1; the match to TRBD2 covers 7 bases. The length of the CDR3 is 12 residues. V was clipped by 8 bases and J by 8 bases; unmatched bases: 6. Germline lookup yields CDR1 MNHEY and CDR2 SMNVEV (reference sequence). CDR3 DNA: TGTGCCAGCTATCGCGGGAGCGATGAGCAGTTCTTC. Amino acids: CASYRGSDEQFF.

The chain joins TRBV5-1 to TRBJ2-5; D not resolved. This CDR3 region has 15 residues. V lost 0 bases to trimming and J lost 3 bases, with 12 bases between them. Germline V CDR1 and CDR2: SGHRS, YFSETQ. The CDR3 region is CASSLVSRVEETQYF. The CDR3 DNA sequence: TGCGCCAGCAGCTTGGTGAGTCGGGTAGAAGAGACCCAGTACTTC.

The CDR3 DNA reads as TGTGCCAGTAGTATGATGGTTCGAGACATTCAGTACTTC. Translated: CASSMMVRDIQYF. V gene TRBV19 combines with J gene TRBJ2-4; D is unclear. V was trimmed by 3 bases and J by 8 bases, leaving 11 bases between them. The CDR3 length is 13 residues. Germline CDR1 LNHDA, CDR2 SQIVND (reference sequence).

The chain is built from TRBV6-5 and TRBJ2-7; 7 bases map to TRBD1. Germline CDR1 reads MNHEY; CDR2 reads SVGAGI. CDR3 size: 15 residues. J gave up 0 bases and V 6 bases, and 8 bases lay outside the gene matches. The CDR3 coding sequence is TGTGCCAGCAGGGCCGGGGACAGCGACTCCTACGAGCAGTACTTC. This encodes CASRAGDSDSYEQYF.

The J gene is TRBJ1-2, the V gene TRBV6-1; tentative D call: TRBD1 (6 bases). The CDR3 is made up of 15 amino acids. Germline CDR1 and CDR2: MNHNS and SASEGT. The V and J ends lost 0 bases and 3 bases respectively, with 11 bases between them. This CDR3 reads CASSEAGRGDYGYTF. The CDR3 DNA is TGTGCCAGCAGTGAAGCGGGCAGGGGAGACTATGGCTACACCTTC.

J is TRBJ2-4 and V is TRBV10-2; 7 nucleotides line up with TRBD2. With V trimmed by 2 bases and J by 1 base, 14 bases remained unmatched. Per germline, CDR1 WSHSY and CDR2 SAAADI. The CDR3 spans 19 residues. In DNA form, the CDR3 reads TGCGCCAGCAGTGAGGGTGAGGGGAGGGGAACTCGGGCCAAAAACATTCAGTACTTC. Translating it yields CASSEGEGRGTRAKNIQYF.

The chain employs TRBV5-4 and TRBJ2-3; 11 bases agree with TRBD2. The germline gives CDR1 SGHNT, CDR2 YYREEE (reference sequence). This CDR3 comprises 17 residues. The trim removed 3 bases at V and 0 bases at J, leaving 6 bases unmatched. CDR3 sequence: CASSSPSGGISTDTQYF. DNA of the CDR3: TGTGCCAGCAGCTCCCCTAGCGGGGGGATTAGCACAGATACGCAGTATTTT.

The DNA of the CDR3 is TGTGCCAGCTCACCGACACGCCAGGGGGCTGACTATGGCTACACCTTC. Residues: CASSPTRQGADYGYTF. The rearrangement uses TRBV18 and TRBJ1-2; 8 positions agree with TRBD1. The junction had 9 bases not matched to a gene; V was cut back by 3 bases and J by 3 bases. The CDR3 totals 16 residues. Germline CDR1 is KGHSH and CDR2 is LQKENI.